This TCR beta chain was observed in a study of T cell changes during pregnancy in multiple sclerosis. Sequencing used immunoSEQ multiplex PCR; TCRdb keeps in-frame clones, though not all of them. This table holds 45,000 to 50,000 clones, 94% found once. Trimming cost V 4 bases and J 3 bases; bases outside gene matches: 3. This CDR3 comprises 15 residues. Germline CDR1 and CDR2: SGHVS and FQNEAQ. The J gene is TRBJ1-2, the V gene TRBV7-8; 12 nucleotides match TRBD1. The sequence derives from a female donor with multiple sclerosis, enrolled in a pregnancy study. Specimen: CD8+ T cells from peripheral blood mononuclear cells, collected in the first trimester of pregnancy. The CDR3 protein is CASSSGQGADYGYTF. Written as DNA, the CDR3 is TGTGCCAGCAGCTCGGGACAGGGGGCGGACTATGGCTACACCTTC.